This is a list of T cell receptor beta chains from one sample in a study of T cell repertoires in cytomegalovirus infection. TCRdb recomputed calls from the reads with MiXCR, one row per CDR3 protein. This table has 300,000 to 400,000 distinct CDR3 sequences, almost 30% appearing once. Antigens of these TCRs are unknown. Sequencing used cultured PBMCs, obtained from culture after CMV antigen stimulation. The origin of the receptors is a human donor in good health (CMV status not recorded). Some clones in this sample may be carry-over from other donors' samples. CDR3s include the opening cysteine and the closing phenylalanine or tryptophan. The D gene is left open where the match is weak. The listing skips clone size in some rows; elsewhere it reads once, few, many or a size class.

D	size	V	J	CDR3	DNA
-	-	TRBV5-5	TRBJ1-2	CASSLNDGRSYGYTF	TGTGCCAGCAGCTTGAACGACGGCCGATCCTATGGCTACACCTTC
TRBD2	-	TRBV20-1	TRBJ2-7	CSARKNSGRETYEQYF	TGCAGTGCTAGGAAGAATAGCGGGAGGGAGACCTACGAGCAGTACTTC
TRBD2	many	TRBV7-2	TRBJ2-1	CASSYGTSGNNEQFF	TGTGCCAGCAGCTACGGGACTAGCGGGAACAATGAGCAGTTCTTC
-	-	TRBV28	TRBJ1-5	CASSLLGAYNQPQHF	TGTGCCAGCAGTTTGTTGGGGGCTTACAATCAGCCCCAGCATTTT
-	many	TRBV6-1	TRBJ2-1	CASTQEWRSSYNEQFF	TGTGCCAGCACCCAAGAGTGGCGGAGCTCCTACAATGAGCAGTTCTTC
-	-	TRBV19	TRBJ1-2	CASSSRDYGYTF	TGTGCCAGTAGTAGCAGGGACTATGGCTACACCTTC
-	-	TRBV19	TRBJ2-2	CARVPPWGTRNTGELFF	TGTGCCAGGGTACCCCCCTGGGGGACCAGGAACACCGGGGAGCTGTTTTTT
TRBD1	-	TRBV28	TRBJ1-2	CASKRTGVGYTF	TGTGCCAGCAAGCGGACAGGGGTTGGCTACACCTTC
-	few	TRBV9	TRBJ1-1	CASSVYGGNTEAFF	TGTGCCAGCAGCGTATACGGGGGGAACACTGAAGCTTTCTTT
-	many	TRBV12-3/TRBV12-4	TRBJ2-6	CASSPLTGFSGANVLTF	TGTGCCAGCAGTCCACTTACAGGATTCTCTGGGGCCAACGTCCTGACTTTC
TRBD1	-	TRBV10-3	TRBJ1-2	CATNRGKNGYTF	TGTGCCACTAACAGGGGCAAAAATGGCTACACCTTC
-	-	TRBV12-3/TRBV12-4	TRBJ1-5	CASSFEARQPQHF	TGTGCCAGCAGTTTTGAGGCCAGGCAGCCCCAGCATTTT
-	few	TRBV7-6	TRBJ2-3	CASSLMDGEVTDTQYF	TGTGCCAGCAGCTTAATGGACGGCGAGGTTACAGATACGCAGTATTTT
TRBD1	-	TRBV9	TRBJ2-1	CASSVGGMGQGQFF	TGTGCCAGCAGCGTAGGGGGGATGGGACAGGGGCAGTTCTTC
TRBD2	few	TRBV7-9	TRBJ2-5	CASSSIRLAEETQYF	TGTGCCAGCAGTTCCATTCGACTAGCGGAAGAGACCCAGTACTTC
-	-	TRBV7-2	TRBJ1-1	CASSLEVPNTEAFF	TGTGCCAGCAGCTTAGAAGTCCCGAACACTGAAGCTTTCTTT
TRBD2	few	TRBV7-8	TRBJ2-3	CASSLLTGGGTDTQYF	TGTGCCAGCAGCTTGTTAACCGGGGGGGGCACAGATACGCAGTATTTT
-	few	TRBV6-6	TRBJ1-5	CASSYRDRYQPQHF	TGTGCCAGCAGTTACCGGGACCGTTATCAGCCCCAGCATTTT
TRBD2	few	TRBV7-3	TRBJ2-1	CASSLQGLAGDNEQFF	TGTGCCAGCAGCTTACAGGGACTAGCGGGAGACAATGAGCAGTTCTTC
-	many	TRBV7-2	TRBJ2-7	CASSLVSVSSYEQYF	TGTGCCAGCAGCTTAGTGAGTGTGAGCTCCTACGAGCAGTACTTC
-	many	TRBV7-9	TRBJ2-1	CASSEFRDVSYNEQFF	TGTGCCAGCAGCGAATTCCGGGACGTAAGCTACAATGAGCAGTTCTTC
TRBD1	-	TRBV11-2	TRBJ2-6	CASSLGDRSSPGANVLTF	TGTGCCAGCAGCTTAGGGGACAGAAGTTCCCCTGGGGCCAACGTCCTGACTTTC
-	-	TRBV5-1	TRBJ1-5	CASSWTPHIRWDRISNQPQHF	TGCGCCAGCAGCTGGACACCCCATATACGCTGGGATCGGATTAGCAATCAGCCCCAGCATTTT
-	many	TRBV7-3	TRBJ2-1	CASSLPGRYNEQFF	TGTGCCAGCAGCTTACCGGGACGCTACAATGAGCAGTTCTTC
-	-	TRBV5-5	TRBJ1-1	CASSLATRFEAFF	TGTGCCAGCAGCTTGGCCACTAGGTTTGAAGCTTTCTTT
-	few	TRBV19	TRBJ2-7	CASSWGISYEQYF	TGTGCCAGTAGTTGGGGGATTTCCTACGAGCAGTACTTC